Below are 9 T cell receptor beta chains sequenced from a single sample in a study of shared clonotypes between healthy human individuals (TCRdb year 2020). The library was made by the immunoSEQ multiplex PCR assay. TCRdb limited this immuneACCESS table to in-frame rearrangements with V and J called. A share of clones is missing; checked studies link under half to unresolved V genes, and the rest is unexplained. The sample data list about 1 million clones, and around four fifths of these were observed just once. Clones ranked in the top ten supply approximately 1.5% of the sample. Material: memory CD4+ T cells sorted from blood. The cell subset or site label of this sample denotes: CD45RA-negative fraction. The receptor set was obtained from a young man in good health.

This clone was recorded once. The chain combines TRBV18 with TRBJ1-1, with TRBD1 matching 12 bases. The CDR3 spans 16 residues. The V segment lost 0 bases and the J segment 5 bases; nucleotides outside the gene matches: 4. Germline lookup yields CDR1 KGHSH and CDR2 LQKENI. The CDR3 is CASSPPGTGGRTEAFF. The CDR3 region has the DNA TGTGCCAGCTCACCACCCGGGACAGGGGGCAGGACTGAAGCTTTCTTT. The full variable domain, in which reference TRBV18 and TRBJ1-1 provide the parts outside the CDR3, is NAGVMQNPRHLVRRRGQEARLRCSPMKGHSHVYWYRQLPEEGLKFMVYLQKENIIDESGMPKERFSAEFPKEGPSILRIQQVVRGDSAAYFCASSPPGTGGRTEAFFGQGTRLTVV.

The chain recombines TRBV7-2 with TRBJ2-5; 12 bases agree with TRBD2. This CDR3 is built from 16 residues. Germline values: CDR1 SGHTA, CDR2 FQGNSA. The J segment lost 5 bases and the V segment lost 4 bases, leaving 8 bases of the junction unmatched. CDR3 DNA sequence: TGTGCCAGCAGCTCCGGGACTAGCGGGCGTGGGGAGACCCAGTACTTC. This sequence encodes CASSSGTSGRGETQYF.

The chain links TRBV7-9 to TRBJ2-3; 9 bases align to TRBD2. There are 17 residues in the CDR3. CDR1 and CDR2 from the germline V gene are SEHNR and FQNEAQ (reference sequence). With V trimmed by 5 bases and J by 3 bases, 12 bases remained unmatched. The CDR3 DNA reads as TGTGCCAGCAGCCCCAACCCCGGGACTAGCAGGACAGATACGCAGTATTTT. Translating it yields CASSPNPGTSRTDTQYF.

The V gene is TRBV11-2, the J gene TRBJ2-3; a weak D match, TRBD1 (6 bases). Germline V gene data show CDR1 as SGHAT and CDR2 as FQNNGV. This CDR3 has 15 residues. Between the trimmed V and J ends, which lost 1 base and 5 bases, there was a span of 13 bases. The CDR3 sequence: CASSLGTGFQDTQYF. DNA of the CDR3: TGTGCCAGCAGCTTAGGTACAGGGTTTCAAGATACGCAGTATTTT.

The V and J genes are TRBV30 and TRBJ2-5, with TRBD1 as a possible D gene (5 bases). The CDR3 is 13 residues long. Germline CDR1 and CDR2: GTSNPN and SVGIG (reference sequence). The V gene lost 0 bases and the J gene lost 5 bases, with 10 bases spanning the gap. The CDR3 loop is CAWSVIGVETQYF. The CDR3 nucleotides are TGTGCCTGGAGTGTAATAGGGGTCGAGACCCAGTACTTC.

This clone showed up just a few times. The chain employs TRBV10-3 and TRBJ2-7; tentatively, D is TRBD1 (7 bases). The CDR3 is 21 residues long. Germline values: CDR1 ENHRY, CDR2 SYGVKD. The V end lost 5 bases, the J end lost 0 bases, and 32 bases lay between the germline ends. CDR3 coding DNA: TGTGCCATCAGTCCTGTGGGACAGAGTATACGGGCGGGATCCCCCTCCTACGAGCAGTACTTC. Translation: CAISPVGQSIRAGSPSYEQYF.

V gene TRBV6-1 combines with J gene TRBJ2-3; D assignment may be TRBD1 or TRBD2 (6 bases each). The germline gives CDR1 MNHNS, CDR2 SASEGT. This CDR3 is 15 amino acids long. V dropped 8 bases and J dropped 4 bases, with 19 bases sitting between them. This CDR3 is CASGWGAGGADTQYF. The CDR3 coding sequence is TGTGCCAGCGGCTGGGGGGCCGGTGGGGCAGATACGCAGTATTTT.

This clone was counted many times. The CDR3, as DNA: TGTGCCAGCAGCTTTCCGGGACAGGCACACAATGAGCAGTTCTTC. Its translation: CASSFPGQAHNEQFF. The chain uses TRBV5-8 and TRBJ2-1, with 8 bases fitting TRBD1. The V gene's germline CDR1 is SGHTS and CDR2 YDEGEE. V lost 2 bases to trimming and J lost 5 bases; unmatched junction nucleotides: 6. The length of the CDR3 is 15 residues.

V is TRBV15 and J is TRBJ1-5; D is ambiguous. This CDR3 is 13 amino acids long. Germline loops: CDR1 LNHNV, CDR2 YYDKDF (reference sequence). Between the trimmed V and J ends, which lost 1 base and 11 bases, there was a span of 12 bases. CDR3 amino acids: CATSRGTDRAQHF. CDR3 sequence (DNA): TGTGCCACCAGCAGAGGTACTGATAGGGCCCAGCATTTT.